In this sample, the clone carrying this T cell receptor (beta chain) turned up a few times. Its specificity is unknown. Sorting of CD4+ naive, central memory, regulatory and stem cell-like memory cells was performed via CD45RO/CCR7/CD25/CD127/CD95/CD27. This specimen belongs to a study of beta chain features in type 1 diabetes. Study context: Sorted cells numbering 107,917,701 were examined across all samples.

This CDR3 has 14 amino acids. Germline V lookup: CDR1 SGHAT, CDR2 FQDESV (reference sequence). V lost 0 bases to trimming and J lost 5 bases, with 10 bases between them. Of the isolated RNA, all was reverse transcribed, and so the sequenced material was expressed TCRB transcripts. Repertoires were generated with immunoSEQ multiplex PCR, while TCRdb's copy carries only in-frame clones and drops some. There are under 900,000 clones in the sample; roughly a sixth occur only once, and about 0.02% lies in the top ten. General study points: The influence of HLA type on TCRB rearrangement stayed undetermined. A moderate, significant TCRB CDR3 shortening appeared in type 1 diabetes across four CD4+ subsets.

This rearrangement joins TRBV11-1 to TRBJ2-5; D might be TRBD1 (5 bases). Sequences were obtained from naive CD4+ T cells from blood. The TCR originated in a woman aged 18-29 years in good health. The CDR3 DNA reads TGTGCCAGCAGCTTAGCGAGCCAGGGTGAGACCCAGTACTTC. Protein product: CASSLASQGETQYF.